The 12 T cell receptor beta chains given below trace back to one sample, sequenced in a study of blood T cell repertoires in COVID-19. Repertoires were generated with immunoSEQ multiplex PCR, while TCRdb's copy carries only in-frame clones and drops some. The table lists roughly 170,000 clones, approximately 90% of them singletons. Input material: peripheral blood. These receptors originate from a woman in her seventies with COVID-19, enrolled during active disease.

The gene calls are TRBV28 and TRBJ1-2; 9 bases map to TRBD1. V was pared by 10 bases and J by 6 bases, with 18 bases of the junction left unmatched. The CDR3 sequence is 16 residues long. Germline V CDR1 and CDR2: MDHEN, SYDVKM. CDR3 coding DNA: TGTGCCACCGACCTGGCACAGGGGGCGAGGTACGATGGCTACACCTTC. Translated: CATDLAQGARYDGYTF.

The gene calls are TRBV29-1 and TRBJ1-1; TRBD1 matches at 11 bases. Germline V CDR1 and CDR2: SQVTM, ANQGSEA. J gave up 4 bases and V 7 bases, and 8 bases lay outside the gene matches. The CDR3 is 14 residues long. This CDR3 is CSARDRGIGTEAFF. The CDR3 nucleotides read TGCAGCGCCCGGGACAGGGGGATTGGCACTGAAGCTTTCTTT.

The rearrangement joins TRBV5-5 to TRBJ1-2; D may be TRBD1 (5 bases). The CDR3 totals 15 residues. Looked up from germline, CDR1 is SGHKS and CDR2 is YYEKEE (reference sequence). V gave up 1 base and J gave up 5 bases, with 15 bases separating them. The CDR3 nucleotides read TGTGCCAGCAGCTTGAGCCAGGGCCTTCAGTATGGCTACACCTTC. As protein: CASSLSQGLQYGYTF.

V gene TRBV11-2 combines with J gene TRBJ1-2, with D unclear. V gave up 1 base and J gave up 4 bases, with 10 bases separating them. The CDR3 sequence is 14 residues long. The germline CDR1 and CDR2 sequences are SGHAT and FQNNGV. CDR3 nucleotides: TGTGCCAGCAGCTTAGTCCCAGTCATCTATGGCTACACCTTC. Its protein product is CASSLVPVIYGYTF. Together with reference TRBV11-2 and TRBJ1-2, the CDR3 gives the full variable domain: EAGVAQSPRYKIIEKRQSVAFWCNPISGHATLYWYQQILGQGPKLLIQFQNNGVVDDSQLPKDRFSAERLKGVDSTLKIQPAKLEDSAVYLCASSLVPVIYGYTFGSGTRLTVV.

The rearrangement links TRBV19 to TRBJ2-7; TRBD1 agrees at 7 bases. Germline CDR1 is LNHDA and CDR2 is SQIVND (reference sequence). This CDR3 comprises 13 residues. The ends lost 11 bases at V and 4 bases at J; junction bases unmatched: 11. The CDR3 sequence: CASAGDSKYEQYF. DNA of the CDR3: TGTGCCTCAGCCGGGGACAGCAAGTACGAGCAGTACTTC.

This clone was picked up one time. This chain connects TRBV9 to TRBJ2-3, with D tentatively TRBD1 (5 bases). Trimming took 0 bases from V and 1 from J, leaving 12 bases between them. The germline gives CDR1 SGDLS, CDR2 YYNGEE. This CDR3 comprises 16 residues. The CDR3 bases are TGTGCCAGCAGCGTAGAGGGGCGGTACGGCACAGATACGCAGTATTTT. This gives the protein CASSVEGRYGTDTQYF. Based on the CDR3 plus reference TRBV9 and TRBJ2-3, the full variable domain is DSGVTQTPKHLITATGQRVTLRCSPRSGDLSVYWYQQSLDQGLQFLIQYYNGEERAKGNILERFSAQQFPDLHSELNLSSLELGDSALYFCASSVEGRYGTDTQYFGPGTRLTVL.

CDR3 nucleotides: TGTGCCAGCGGGACAGGGGGAGAAGAGACCCAGTACTTC. Amino acid sequence: CASGTGGEETQYF. This chain connects TRBV28 to TRBJ2-5; 11 nucleotides align to TRBD1. Looked up from germline, CDR1 is MDHEN and CDR2 is SYDVKM. The CDR3 consists of 13 residues. V shed 8 bases and J 3 bases; nucleotides not matched to a gene: 2. Variable domain in full (rest from reference TRBV28 and TRBJ2-5): DVKVTQSSRYLVKRTGEKVFLECVQDMDHENMFWYRQDPGLGLRLIYFSYDVKMKEKGDIPEGYSVSREKKERFSLILESASTNQTSMYLCASGTGGEETQYFGPGTRLLVL.

The chain joins TRBV19 to TRBJ2-1; TRBD1 might be the D (5 bases). Per the germline V gene, CDR1 is LNHDA and CDR2 is SQIVND (reference sequence). Trimming stripped 7 bases from V and 9 bases from J, with 19 bases between. The CDR3 extends over 14 amino acids. The CDR3 protein is CASNDRPPSGEQFF. The CDR3 nucleotides are TGTGCCAGTAACGACAGACCGCCGAGTGGTGAGCAGTTCTTC.

The chain couples TRBV2 to TRBJ1-2, with 7 positions matching TRBD1. The ends lost 4 bases at V and 2 bases at J; junction bases unmatched: 7. CDR1 and CDR2 (germline): SNHLY, FYNNEI. The CDR3 totals 15 residues. DNA of the CDR3: TGTGCCAGCAGTGGGACAGGAGGAAAAAACTATGGCTACACCTTC. The encoded protein is CASSGTGGKNYGYTF.

CDR3 nucleotides: TGTGCCAGCAGCTCCAAAACGAGGGCCTACGAGCAGTACTTC. It is translated as CASSSKTRAYEQYF. This chain links TRBV9 with TRBJ2-7; D is perhaps TRBD2 (5 bases). V shed 4 bases and J shed 2 bases, with 13 bases lying between them. Germline V gene data show CDR1 as SGDLS and CDR2 as YYNGEE. The CDR3 loop spans 14 amino acids.

V and J are TRBV5-1 and TRBJ2-5; 7 positions agree with TRBD2. Germline-derived CDR1 and CDR2 are SGHRS and YFSETQ. The V segment lost 2 bases and the J segment 3 bases; nucleotides outside the gene matches: 4. The CDR3 length is 14 residues. Written as DNA, the CDR3 is TGCGCCAGCAGCTTCCTAGCGGCTGAAGAGACCCAGTACTTC. Translated, it gives CASSFLAAEETQYF.

This clone was recorded only once. This chain connects TRBV10-3 to TRBJ1-1; TRBD1 is a possible D gene (5 bases). CDR3 size: 14 residues. The germline V gene has CDR1 ENHRY and CDR2 SYGVKD. V dropped 2 bases and J dropped 6 bases, with 13 bases sitting between them. The DNA for the CDR3 is TGTGCCATCAGTGAGCTGCAGGGTACGTCTGAAGCTTTCTTT. Translation: CAISELQGTSEAFF.